The source of this TCR beta chain is a study of long-term antiretroviral therapy in people with HIV. Overall study: The 2015 immediate-ART recommendation came about a decade after the earliest samples. Regarding the study as a whole: Repertoires looked antigen-experienced, with only a slight naive shift after ART.

Worth noting for this clone: No antigen is known for it.

V dropped 6 bases and J dropped 9 bases, with 14 bases sitting between them. This CDR3 contains 12 residues. Germline CDR1 SEHNR, CDR2 FQNEAQ (reference sequence). Treated in the United States were all of the participants with HIV. immunoSEQ v3.0 was run at survey level. The table came from immunoSEQ multiplex PCR; TCRdb's copy has only in-frame clones and leaves some out. The repertoire holds roughly 20,000 clones, with more than 75% as singletons. This chain connects TRBV7-9 to TRBJ1-1; no firm D call. The receptor was derived from a man aged 40-49 years with HIV. The material was unsorted PBMCs, obtained 0.5 years after starting antiretroviral therapy. CDR3 in DNA: TGTGCCAGCAGTCAAAATGAGGGAAAAGCTTTCTTT. Translating gives CASSQNEGKAFF.